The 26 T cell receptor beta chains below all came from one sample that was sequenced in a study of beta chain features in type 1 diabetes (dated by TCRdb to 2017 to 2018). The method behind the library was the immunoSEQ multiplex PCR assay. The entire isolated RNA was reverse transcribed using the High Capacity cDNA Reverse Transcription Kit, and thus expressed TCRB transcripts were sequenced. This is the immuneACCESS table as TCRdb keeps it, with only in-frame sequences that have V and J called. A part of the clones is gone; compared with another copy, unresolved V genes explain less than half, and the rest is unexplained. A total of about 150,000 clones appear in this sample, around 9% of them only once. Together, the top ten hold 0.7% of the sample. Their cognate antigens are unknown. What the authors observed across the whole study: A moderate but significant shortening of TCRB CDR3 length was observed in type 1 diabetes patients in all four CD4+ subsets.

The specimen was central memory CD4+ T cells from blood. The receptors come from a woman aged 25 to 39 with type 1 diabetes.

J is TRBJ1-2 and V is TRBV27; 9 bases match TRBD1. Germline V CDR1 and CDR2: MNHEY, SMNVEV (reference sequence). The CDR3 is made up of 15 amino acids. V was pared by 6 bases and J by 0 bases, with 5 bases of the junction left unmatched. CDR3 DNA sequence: TGTGCCAGCAGCGCCGGGACAGGGTCTAACTATGGCTACACCTTC. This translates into CASSAGTGSNYGYTF.

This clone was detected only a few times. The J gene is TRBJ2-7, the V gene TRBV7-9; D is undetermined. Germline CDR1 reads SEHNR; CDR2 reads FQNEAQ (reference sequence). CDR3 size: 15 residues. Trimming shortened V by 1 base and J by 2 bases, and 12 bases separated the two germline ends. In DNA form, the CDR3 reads TGTGCCAGCAGCTTAGTTTCGGCAGGAACCTACGAGCAGTACTTC. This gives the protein CASSLVSAGTYEQYF.

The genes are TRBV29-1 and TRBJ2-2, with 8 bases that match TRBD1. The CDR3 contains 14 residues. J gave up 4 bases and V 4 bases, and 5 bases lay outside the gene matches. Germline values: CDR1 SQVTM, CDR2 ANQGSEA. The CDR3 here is CSVGPDRVTGELFF. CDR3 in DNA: TGCAGCGTTGGTCCGGACAGGGTCACCGGGGAGCTGTTTTTT.

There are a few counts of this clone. The DNA of the CDR3 is TGTGCCAGCAGCACCCACGCAGGCGCCTATGGCTACACCTTC. Protein: CASSTHAGAYGYTF. The chain joins TRBV7-2 to TRBJ1-2; D is uncertain. The CDR3 runs 14 residues. In germline, CDR1 is SGHTA, CDR2 FQGNSA. Trimming removed 5 bases at V and 4 bases at J, with 14 bases between.

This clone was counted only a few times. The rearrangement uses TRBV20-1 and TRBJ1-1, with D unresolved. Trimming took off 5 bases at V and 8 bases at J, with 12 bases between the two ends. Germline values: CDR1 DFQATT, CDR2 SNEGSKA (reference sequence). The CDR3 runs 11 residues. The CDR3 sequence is CSAAPRLEAFF. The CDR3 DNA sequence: TGCAGTGCTGCCCCCCGGTTGGAAGCTTTCTTT.

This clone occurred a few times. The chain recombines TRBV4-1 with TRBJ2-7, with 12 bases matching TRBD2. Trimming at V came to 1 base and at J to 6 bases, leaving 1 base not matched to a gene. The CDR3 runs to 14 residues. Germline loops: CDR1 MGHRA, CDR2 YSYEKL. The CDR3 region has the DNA TGCGCCAGCAGCCAAGGACTAGCGGGAGCCGAGCAGTACTTC. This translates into CASSQGLAGAEQYF.

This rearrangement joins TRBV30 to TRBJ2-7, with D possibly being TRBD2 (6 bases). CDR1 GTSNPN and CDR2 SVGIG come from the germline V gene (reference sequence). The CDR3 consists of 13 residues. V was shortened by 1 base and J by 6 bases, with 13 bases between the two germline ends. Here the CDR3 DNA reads TGTGCCTGGAGTGGAGGCCTGGAGGGCGAGCAGTACTTC. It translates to CAWSGGLEGEQYF.

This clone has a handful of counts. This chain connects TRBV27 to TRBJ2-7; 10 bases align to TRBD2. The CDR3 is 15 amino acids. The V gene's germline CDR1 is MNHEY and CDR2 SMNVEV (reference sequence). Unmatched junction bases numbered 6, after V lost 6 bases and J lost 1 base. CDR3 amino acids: CASRTPAGGSYEQYF. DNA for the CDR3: TGTGCCAGCAGGACTCCAGCGGGAGGGTCCTACGAGCAGTACTTC.

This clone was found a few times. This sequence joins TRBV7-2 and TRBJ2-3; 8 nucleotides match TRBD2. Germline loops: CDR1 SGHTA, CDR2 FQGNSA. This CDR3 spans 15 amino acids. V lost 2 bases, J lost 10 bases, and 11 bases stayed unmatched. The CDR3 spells CASSLQLAGGVPQYF. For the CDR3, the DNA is TGTGCCAGCAGCTTACAATTGGCGGGAGGAGTCCCGCAGTATTTT.

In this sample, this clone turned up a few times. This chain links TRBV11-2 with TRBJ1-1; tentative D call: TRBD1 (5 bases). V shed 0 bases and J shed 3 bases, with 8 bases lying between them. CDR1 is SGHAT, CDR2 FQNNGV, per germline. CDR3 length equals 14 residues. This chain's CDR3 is CASSLDRGDTEAFF. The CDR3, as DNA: TGTGCCAGCAGCTTAGATAGGGGTGACACTGAAGCTTTCTTT.

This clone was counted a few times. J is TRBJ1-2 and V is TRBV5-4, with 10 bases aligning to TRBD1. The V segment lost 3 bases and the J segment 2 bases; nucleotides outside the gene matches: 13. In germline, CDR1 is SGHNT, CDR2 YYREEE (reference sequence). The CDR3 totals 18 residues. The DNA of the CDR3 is TGTGCCAGCAGCTCCTCTGTCGGGGACAGGGGAGCCAACTATGGCTACACCTTC. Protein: CASSSSVGDRGANYGYTF.

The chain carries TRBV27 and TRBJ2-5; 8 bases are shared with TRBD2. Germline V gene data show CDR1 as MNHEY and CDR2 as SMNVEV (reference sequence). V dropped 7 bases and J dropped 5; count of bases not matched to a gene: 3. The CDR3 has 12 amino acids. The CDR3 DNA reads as TGTGCCAGCAACCCGGGAGGGGAGACCCAGTACTTC. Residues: CASNPGGETQYF.

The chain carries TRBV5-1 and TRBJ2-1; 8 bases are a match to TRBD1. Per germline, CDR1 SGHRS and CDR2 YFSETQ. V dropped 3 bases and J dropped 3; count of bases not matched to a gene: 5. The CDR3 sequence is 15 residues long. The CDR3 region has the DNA TGCGCCAGCAGCTCCCCGGACAGGGTCTACAATGAGCAGTTCTTC. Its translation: CASSSPDRVYNEQFF.

CDR3 sequence reads: CASSQDDDSGRAWEQYF. The CDR3 DNA reads as TGCGCCAGCAGCCAAGATGATGATAGCGGGAGGGCCTGGGAGCAGTACTTC. The chain employs TRBV4-1 and TRBJ2-7, with TRBD2 identical over 11 bases. This CDR3 has 17 amino acids. CDR1 and CDR2 from the germline V gene are MGHRA and YSYEKL. V was clipped by 0 bases and J by 7 bases; unmatched bases: 11.

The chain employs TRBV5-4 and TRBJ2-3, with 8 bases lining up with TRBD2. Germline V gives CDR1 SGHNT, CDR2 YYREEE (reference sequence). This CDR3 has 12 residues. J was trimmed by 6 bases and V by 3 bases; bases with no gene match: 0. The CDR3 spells CASSWTSDTQYF. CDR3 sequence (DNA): TGTGCCAGCAGCTGGACTAGCGATACGCAGTATTTT.

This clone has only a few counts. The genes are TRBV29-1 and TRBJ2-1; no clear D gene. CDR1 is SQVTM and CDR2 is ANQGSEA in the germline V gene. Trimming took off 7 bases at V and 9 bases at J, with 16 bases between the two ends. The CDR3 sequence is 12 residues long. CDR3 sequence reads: CSAVEPLSEQFF. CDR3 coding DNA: TGCAGCGCTGTAGAACCCCTAAGTGAGCAGTTCTTC.

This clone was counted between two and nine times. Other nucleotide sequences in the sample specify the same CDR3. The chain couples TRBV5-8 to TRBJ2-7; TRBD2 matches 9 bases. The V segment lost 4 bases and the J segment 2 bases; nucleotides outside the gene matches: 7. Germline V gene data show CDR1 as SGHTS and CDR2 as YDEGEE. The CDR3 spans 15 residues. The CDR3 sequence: CASSRTSGPTYEQYF. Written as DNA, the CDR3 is TGTGCCAGCAGCCGAACTAGCGGGCCTACCTACGAGCAGTACTTC.

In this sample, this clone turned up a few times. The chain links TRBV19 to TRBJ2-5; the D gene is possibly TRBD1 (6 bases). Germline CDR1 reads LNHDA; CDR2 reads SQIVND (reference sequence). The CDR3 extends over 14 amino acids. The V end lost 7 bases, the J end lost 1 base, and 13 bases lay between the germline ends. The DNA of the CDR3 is TGTGCCAGTAAAATTACAGGGTTCCAAGAGACCCAGTACTTC. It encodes CASKITGFQETQYF.

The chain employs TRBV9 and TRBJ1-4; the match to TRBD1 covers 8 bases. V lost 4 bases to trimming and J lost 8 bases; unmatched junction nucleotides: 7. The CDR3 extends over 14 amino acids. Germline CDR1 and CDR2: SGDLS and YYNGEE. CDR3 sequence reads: CASSPTGEREKLFF. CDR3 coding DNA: TGTGCCAGCAGCCCGACAGGGGAGAGGGAAAAACTGTTTTTT.

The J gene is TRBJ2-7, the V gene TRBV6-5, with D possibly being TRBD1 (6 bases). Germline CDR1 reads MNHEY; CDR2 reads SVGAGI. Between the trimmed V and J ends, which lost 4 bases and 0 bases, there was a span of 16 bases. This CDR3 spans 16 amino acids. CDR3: CASSSPRTDPSYEQYF. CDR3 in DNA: TGTGCCAGCAGTTCCCCGCGGACAGATCCCTCCTACGAGCAGTACTTC.

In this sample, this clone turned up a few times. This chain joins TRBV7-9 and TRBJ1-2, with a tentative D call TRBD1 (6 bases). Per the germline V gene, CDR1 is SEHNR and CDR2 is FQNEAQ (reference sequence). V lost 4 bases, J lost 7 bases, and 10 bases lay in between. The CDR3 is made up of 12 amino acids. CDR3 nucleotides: TGTGCCAGCAGCTCAGGGGATGGTGGCTACACCTTC. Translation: CASSSGDGGYTF.

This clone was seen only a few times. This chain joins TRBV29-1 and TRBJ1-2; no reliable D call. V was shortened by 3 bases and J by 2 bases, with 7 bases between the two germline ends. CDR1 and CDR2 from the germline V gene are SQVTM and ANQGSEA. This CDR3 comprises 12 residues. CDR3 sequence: CSVENSNYGYTF. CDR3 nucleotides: TGCAGCGTTGAGAACTCAAACTATGGCTACACCTTC.

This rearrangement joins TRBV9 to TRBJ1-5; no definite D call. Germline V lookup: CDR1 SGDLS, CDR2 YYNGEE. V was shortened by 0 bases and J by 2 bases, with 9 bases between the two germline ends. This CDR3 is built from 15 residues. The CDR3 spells CASSVEGQGNQPQHF. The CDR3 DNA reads TGTGCCAGCAGCGTAGAAGGTCAGGGCAATCAGCCCCAGCATTTT.

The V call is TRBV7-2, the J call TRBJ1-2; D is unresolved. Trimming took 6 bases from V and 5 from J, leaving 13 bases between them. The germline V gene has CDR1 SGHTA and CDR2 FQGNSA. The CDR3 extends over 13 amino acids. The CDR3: CASSSGFLYGYTF. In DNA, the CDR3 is TGTGCCAGCAGTTCCGGGTTTTTATATGGCTACACCTTC.

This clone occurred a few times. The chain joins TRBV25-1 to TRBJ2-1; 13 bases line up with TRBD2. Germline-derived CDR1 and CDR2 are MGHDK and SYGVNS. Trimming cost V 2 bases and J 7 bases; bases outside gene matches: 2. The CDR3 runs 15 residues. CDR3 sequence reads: CASSEPTSGRNEQFF. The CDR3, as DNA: TGTGCCAGCAGTGAACCGACTAGCGGGAGGAATGAGCAGTTCTTC.

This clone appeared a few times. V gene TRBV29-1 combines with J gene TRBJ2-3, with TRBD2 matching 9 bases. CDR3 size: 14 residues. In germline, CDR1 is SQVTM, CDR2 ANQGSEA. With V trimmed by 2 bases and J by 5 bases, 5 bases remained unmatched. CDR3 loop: CSVEHSGRGDTQYF. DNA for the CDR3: TGCAGCGTTGAACATAGCGGGAGAGGAGATACGCAGTATTTT.